Listed below are T cell receptor beta chains from one sample, sequenced in a study of T-cell reconstitution after alpha-beta-depleted transplantation in children. Each CDR3 protein gets one entry after TCRdb re-called the PCR reads with MiXCR. The table records about 200,000 distinct CDR3 sequences, 6.6% of them present only once. The starting material was PBMCs, obtained before TCRalphabeta/CD19-depleted stem cell transplant. These receptors were collected from a boy aged 2 to 9 with acute lymphoblastic leukemia, due to receive a stem cell transplant. The CDR3 runs from the conserved cysteine through the conserved F or W. The order of the fields is V gene, D gene, J gene, clone size, CDR3 protein, CDR3 DNA. The D gene is left open where the match is weak. Rows may omit the clone size; those that give it use once, few, many or a size class.

>TRBV4-3|-|TRBJ2-7|many
CASSQVIQGSYEQYF
TGCGCCAGCAGCCAAGTTATACAGGGAAGCTACGAGCAGTACTTC
>TRBV7-8|TRBD1|TRBJ1-2|few
CASSWDRDYGYTF
TGTGCCAGCAGCTGGGACAGGGATTACGGCTACACCTTC
>TRBV20-1|-|TRBJ2-2|-
CSARPSENTGELFF
TGCAGTGCTAGACCATCGGAGAACACCGGGGAGCTGTTTTTT
>TRBV20-1|-|TRBJ1-1|-
CSARDPRAGPFREAFF
TGCAGTGCTCGAGATCCAAGGGCTGGTCCTTTTCGTGAAGCTTTCTTT
>TRBV5-4|TRBD2|TRBJ2-3|-
CASTLWGLAPDTQYF
TGTGCCAGCACCCTTTGGGGACTAGCCCCAGATACGCAGTATTTT
>TRBV27|-|TRBJ2-3|many
CATSTGWGTDTQYF
TGTGCCACGAGCACGGGGTGGGGCACAGATACGCAGTATTTT
>TRBV14|TRBD1|TRBJ2-3|many
CASSQLGQGQNTQYF
TGTGCCAGCAGCCAACTCGGACAGGGGCAGAATACGCAGTATTTT
>TRBV11-2|TRBD1|TRBJ2-5|few
CASSPTTGTGGAKETQYF
TGTGCCAGCAGCCCTACAACCGGGACAGGGGGCGCGAAGGAGACCCAGTACTTC
>TRBV5-1|-|TRBJ2-4|many
CASSLEGKDIQYF
TGCGCCAGCAGCTTGGAAGGGAAAGACATTCAGTACTTC
>TRBV29-1|TRBD1|TRBJ1-1|many
CSVERQGSDTEAFF
TGCAGCGTAGAGCGACAGGGGTCGGACACTGAAGCTTTCTTT
>TRBV21-1|-|TRBJ2-2|few
CASSKNQDTGELFF
TGTGCCAGCAGCAAAAACCAGGACACCGGGGAGCTGTTTTTT
>TRBV20-1|TRBD1|TRBJ1-2|-
CSASVTGAEGGYTF
TGCAGTGCTAGCGTAACAGGGGCCGAGGGTGGCTACACCTTC
>TRBV10-3|-|TRBJ2-3|many
CAMKKGGSTDTQYF
TGTGCCATGAAGAAGGGGGGTTCCACAGATACGCAGTATTTT
>TRBV7-2|TRBD2|TRBJ2-7|few
CASSLAGGLTYEQYF
TGTGCCAGCAGCTTAGCGGGGGGGTTAACCTACGAGCAGTACTTC
>TRBV4-3|-|TRBJ1-4|few
CASSLTVATNEKLFF
TGCGCCAGCAGCCTTACAGTTGCAACTAATGAAAAACTGTTTTTT
>TRBV5-1|-|TRBJ1-1|-
CASREGALNTEAFF
TGCGCCAGCAGAGAGGGCGCTCTGAACACTGAAGCTTTCTTT
>TRBV10-3|TRBD1|TRBJ2-3|many
CAIRETRGRTDTQYF
TGTGCCATCAGGGAGACAAGGGGGCGGACAGATACGCAGTATTTT
>TRBV4-3|TRBD2|TRBJ2-7|many
CASSQEAGWYEQYF
TGCGCCAGCAGCCAAGAAGCGGGATGGTACGAGCAGTACTTC
>TRBV5-1|TRBD2|TRBJ2-1|many
CASSLSGGSSYNEQFF
TGCGCCAGCAGCTTGTCGGGCGGGAGCTCCTACAATGAGCAGTTCTTC
>TRBV30|-|TRBJ1-5|few
CAWSGWNQPQHF
TGTGCCTGGAGTGGGTGGAATCAGCCCCAGCATTTT
>TRBV7-2|-|TRBJ2-5|-
CASSPDRVQETQYF
TGTGCCAGCAGCCCTGACCGAGTCCAAGAGACCCAGTACTTC
>TRBV10-3|TRBD2|TRBJ2-1|few
CAISVGTSGGGTLYNEQFF
TGTGCCATCAGTGTTGGGACTAGCGGGGGGGGTACCCTCTACAATGAGCAGTTCTTC
>TRBV7-9|-|TRBJ1-4|few
CASSRTATNEKLFF
TGTGCCAGCAGCCGGACTGCAACTAATGAAAAACTGTTTTTT
>TRBV28|TRBD1|TRBJ1-2|-
CASSLSRRGKNGYTF
TGTGCCAGCAGTTTAAGTCGCAGGGGGAAGAATGGCTACACCTTC
>TRBV7-3|-|TRBJ2-6|-
CAGSPQGTGANVLTF
TGTGCCGGCAGCCCACAGGGAACCGGGGCCAACGTCCTGACTTTC
>TRBV6-5|TRBD1|TRBJ1-2|few
CASSTSTGVYGYTF
TGTGCCAGCAGTACATCGACAGGGGTATATGGCTACACCTTC
>TRBV5-1|TRBD2|TRBJ2-1|-
CASSLGAGGFYNEQFF
TGCGCCAGCAGCTTGGGGGCGGGGGGCTTCTACAATGAGCAGTTCTTC
>TRBV13|-|TRBJ2-7|many
CASSLASGGSYEQYF
TGTGCCAGCAGCTTGGCCTCGGGTGGCTCCTACGAGCAGTACTTC
>TRBV20-1|TRBD2|TRBJ2-7|few
CSARDILPGLVSYEQYF
TGCAGTGCTAGAGATATCTTACCGGGACTAGTCTCCTACGAGCAGTACTTC
>TRBV2|-|TRBJ2-2|many
CASSPMGELFF
TGTGCCAGCAGTCCAATGGGGGAGCTGTTTTTT
>TRBV5-1|TRBD1|TRBJ2-5|-
CASSFGAGTGETQYF
TGCGCCAGCAGCTTTGGTGCCGGGACAGGAGAGACCCAGTACTTC
>TRBV27|-|TRBJ1-2|few
CASSPGSDGGYTF
TGTGCCAGCAGCCCCGGGTCCGACGGTGGCTACACCTTC
>TRBV5-1|TRBD1|TRBJ2-1|many
CASSPGGSGQGLNEQFF
TGCGCCAGCAGCCCTGGCGGGTCGGGACAGGGTTTGAATGAGCAGTTCTTC
>TRBV5-1|TRBD2|TRBJ2-2|-
CASSMIGLAGPNTGELFF
TGCGCCAGCAGCATGATTGGACTAGCGGGCCCGAACACCGGGGAGCTGTTTTTT
>TRBV20-1|TRBD2|TRBJ2-3|many
CSASAAGGTDTQYF
TGCAGTGCTAGTGCGGCGGGGGGCACAGATACGCAGTATTTT
>TRBV28|-|TRBJ1-2|many
CASMVDIGSFGYTF
TGTGCCAGCATGGTGGACATAGGATCTTTTGGCTACACCTTC
>TRBV4-2|TRBD2|TRBJ2-3|few
CASSQDEASGSAQYF
TGTGCCAGCAGCCAAGATGAAGCTAGCGGGAGTGCGCAGTATTTT